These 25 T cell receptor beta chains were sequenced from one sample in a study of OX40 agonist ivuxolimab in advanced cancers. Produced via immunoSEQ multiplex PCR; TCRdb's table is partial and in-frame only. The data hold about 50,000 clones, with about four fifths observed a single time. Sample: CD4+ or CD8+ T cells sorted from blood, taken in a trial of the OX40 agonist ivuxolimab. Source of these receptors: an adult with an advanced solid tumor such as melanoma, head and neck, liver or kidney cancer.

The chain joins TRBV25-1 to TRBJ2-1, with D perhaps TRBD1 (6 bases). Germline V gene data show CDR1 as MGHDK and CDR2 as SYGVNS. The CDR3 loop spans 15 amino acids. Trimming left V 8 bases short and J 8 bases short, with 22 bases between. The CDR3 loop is CASGSHGTGRHEQFF. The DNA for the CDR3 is TGTGCCAGCGGATCGCATGGCACAGGGCGCCATGAGCAGTTCTTC. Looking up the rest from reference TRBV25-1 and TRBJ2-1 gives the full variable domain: EADIYQTPRYLVIGTGKKITLECSQTMGHDKMYWYQQDPGMELHLIHYSYGVNSTEKGDLSSESTVSRIRTEHFPLTLESARPSHTSQYLCASGSHGTGRHEQFFGPGTRLTVL.

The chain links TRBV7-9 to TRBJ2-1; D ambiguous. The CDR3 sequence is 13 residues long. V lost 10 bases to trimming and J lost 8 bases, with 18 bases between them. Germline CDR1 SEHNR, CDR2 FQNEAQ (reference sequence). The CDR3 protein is CATQTGTSDEQFF. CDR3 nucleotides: TGTGCCACCCAAACGGGTACCTCGGATGAGCAGTTCTTC.

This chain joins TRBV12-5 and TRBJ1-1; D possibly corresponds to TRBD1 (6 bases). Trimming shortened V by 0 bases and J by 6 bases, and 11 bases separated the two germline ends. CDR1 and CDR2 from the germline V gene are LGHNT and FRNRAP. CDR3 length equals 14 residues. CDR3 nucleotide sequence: TGTGCTAGTGGTTTGGTAGGGGGGGCTGCTGAAGCTTTCTTT. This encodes CASGLVGGAAEAFF. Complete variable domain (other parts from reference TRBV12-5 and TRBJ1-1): DARVTQTPRHKVTEMGQEVTMRCQPILGHNTVFWYRQTMMQGLELLAYFRNRAPLDDSGMPKDRFSAEMPDATLATLKIQPSEPRDSAVYFCASGLVGGAAEAFFGQGTRLTVV.

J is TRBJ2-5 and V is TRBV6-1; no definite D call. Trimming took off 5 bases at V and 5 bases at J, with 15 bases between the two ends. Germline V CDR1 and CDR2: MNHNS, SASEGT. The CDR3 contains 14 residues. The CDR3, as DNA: TGTGCCAGCAGTCCCCGGGCAGGCCCTGAGACCCAGTACTTC. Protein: CASSPRAGPETQYF.

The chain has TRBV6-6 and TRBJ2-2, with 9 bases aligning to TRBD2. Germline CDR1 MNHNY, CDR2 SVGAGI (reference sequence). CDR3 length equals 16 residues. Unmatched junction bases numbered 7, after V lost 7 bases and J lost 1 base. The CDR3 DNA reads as TGTGCCAGCAACCGAGCGGGAGGCTGGAACACCGGGGAGCTGTTTTTT. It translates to CASNRAGGWNTGELFF.

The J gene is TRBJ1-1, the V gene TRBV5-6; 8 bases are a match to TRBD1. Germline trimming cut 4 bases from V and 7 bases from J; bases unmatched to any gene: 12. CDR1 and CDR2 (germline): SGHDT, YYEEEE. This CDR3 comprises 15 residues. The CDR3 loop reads CASSPRTGGRGEAFF. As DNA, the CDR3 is TGTGCCAGCAGCCCCAGAACAGGGGGGCGAGGTGAAGCTTTCTTT.

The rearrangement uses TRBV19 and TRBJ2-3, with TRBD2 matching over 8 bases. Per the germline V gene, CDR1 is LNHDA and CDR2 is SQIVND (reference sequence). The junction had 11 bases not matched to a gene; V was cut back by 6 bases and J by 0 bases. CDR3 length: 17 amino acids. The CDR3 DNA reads TGTGCCAGTAGAAGGTTAGCGGGAAAAACTAGCACAGATACGCAGTATTTT. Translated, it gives CASRRLAGKTSTDTQYF.

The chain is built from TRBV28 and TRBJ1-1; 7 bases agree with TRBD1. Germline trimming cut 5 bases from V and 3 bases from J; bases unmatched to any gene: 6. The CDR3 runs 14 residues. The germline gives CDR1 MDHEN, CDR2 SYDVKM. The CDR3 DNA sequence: TGTGCCAGCAGTCCTGACAGGGAGGACACTGAAGCTTTCTTT. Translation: CASSPDREDTEAFF.

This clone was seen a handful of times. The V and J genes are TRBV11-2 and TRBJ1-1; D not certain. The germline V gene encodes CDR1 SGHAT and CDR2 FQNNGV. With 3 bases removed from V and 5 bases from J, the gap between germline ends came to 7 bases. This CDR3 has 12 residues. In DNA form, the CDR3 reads TGTGCCAGCAGCTTGGTGAGAACTGAAGCTTTCTTT. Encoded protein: CASSLVRTEAFF.

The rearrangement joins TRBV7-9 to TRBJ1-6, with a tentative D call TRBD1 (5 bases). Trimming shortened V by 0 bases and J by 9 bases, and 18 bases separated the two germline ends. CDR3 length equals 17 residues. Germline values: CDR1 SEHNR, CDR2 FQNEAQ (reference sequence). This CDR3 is CASSLAIGRQGSSPLHF. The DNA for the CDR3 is TGTGCCAGCAGCTTAGCGATTGGCCGGCAGGGCTCTTCACCCCTCCACTTT.

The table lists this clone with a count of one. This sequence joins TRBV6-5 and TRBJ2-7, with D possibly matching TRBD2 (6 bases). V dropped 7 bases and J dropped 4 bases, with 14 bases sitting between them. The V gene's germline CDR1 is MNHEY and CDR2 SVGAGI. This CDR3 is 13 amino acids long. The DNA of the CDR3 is TGTGCCAGCAAGGAGGGAGTCGAGTACGAGCAGTACTTC. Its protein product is CASKEGVEYEQYF.

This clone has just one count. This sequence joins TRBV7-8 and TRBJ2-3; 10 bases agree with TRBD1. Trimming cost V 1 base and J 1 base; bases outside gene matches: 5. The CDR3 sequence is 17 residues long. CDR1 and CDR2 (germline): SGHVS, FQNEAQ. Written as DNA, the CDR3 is TGTGCCAGCAGCTTAGTGGGTGGGACAGGGGGCACAGATACGCAGTATTTT. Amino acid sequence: CASSLVGGTGGTDTQYF.

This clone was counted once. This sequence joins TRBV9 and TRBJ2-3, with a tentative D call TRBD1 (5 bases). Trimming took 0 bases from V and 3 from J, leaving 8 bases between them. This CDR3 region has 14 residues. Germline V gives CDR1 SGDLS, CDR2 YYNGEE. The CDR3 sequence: CASSVDYRTDTQYF. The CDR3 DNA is TGTGCCAGCAGCGTAGACTACAGGACAGATACGCAGTATTTT. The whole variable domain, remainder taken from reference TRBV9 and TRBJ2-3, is DSGVTQTPKHLITATGQRVTLRCSPRSGDLSVYWYQQSLDQGLQFLIQYYNGEERAKGNILERFSAQQFPDLHSELNLSSLELGDSALYFCASSVDYRTDTQYFGPGTRLTVL.

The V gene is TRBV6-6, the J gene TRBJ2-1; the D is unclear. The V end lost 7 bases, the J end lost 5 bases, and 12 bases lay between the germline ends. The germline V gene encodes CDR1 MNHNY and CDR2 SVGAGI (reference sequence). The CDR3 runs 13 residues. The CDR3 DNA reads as TGTGCCAGCAACCACTCCCCGGACAATGAGCAGTTCTTC. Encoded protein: CASNHSPDNEQFF.

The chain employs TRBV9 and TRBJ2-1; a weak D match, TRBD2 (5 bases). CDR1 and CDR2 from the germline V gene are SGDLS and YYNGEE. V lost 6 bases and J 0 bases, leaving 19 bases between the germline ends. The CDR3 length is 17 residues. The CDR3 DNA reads TGTGCCAGCACCCCCCACTTAGAGGGCCACTCCTACAATGAGCAGTTCTTC. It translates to CASTPHLEGHSYNEQFF. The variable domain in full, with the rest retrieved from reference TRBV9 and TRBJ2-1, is DSGVTQTPKHLITATGQRVTLRCSPRSGDLSVYWYQQSLDQGLQFLIQYYNGEERAKGNILERFSAQQFPDLHSELNLSSLELGDSALYFCASTPHLEGHSYNEQFFGPGTRLTVL.

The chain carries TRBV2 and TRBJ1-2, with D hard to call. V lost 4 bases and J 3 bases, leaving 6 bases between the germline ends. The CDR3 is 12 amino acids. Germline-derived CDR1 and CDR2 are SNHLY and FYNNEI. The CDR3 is CASSGTDYGYTF. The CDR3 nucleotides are TGTGCCAGCAGTGGGACGGACTATGGCTACACCTTC.

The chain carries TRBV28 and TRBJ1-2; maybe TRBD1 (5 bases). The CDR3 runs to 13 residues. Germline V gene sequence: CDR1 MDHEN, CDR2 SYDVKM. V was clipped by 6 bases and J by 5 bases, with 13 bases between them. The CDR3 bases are TGTGCCAGCAGCGCCGGGACCGAATATGGCTACACCTTC. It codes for CASSAGTEYGYTF.

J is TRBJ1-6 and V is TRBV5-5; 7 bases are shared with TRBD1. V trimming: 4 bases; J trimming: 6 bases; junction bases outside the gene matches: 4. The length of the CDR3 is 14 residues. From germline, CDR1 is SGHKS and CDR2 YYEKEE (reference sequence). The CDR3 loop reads CASSQGQLNSPLHF. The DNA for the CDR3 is TGTGCCAGCAGCCAGGGACAGCTTAATTCACCCCTCCACTTT.

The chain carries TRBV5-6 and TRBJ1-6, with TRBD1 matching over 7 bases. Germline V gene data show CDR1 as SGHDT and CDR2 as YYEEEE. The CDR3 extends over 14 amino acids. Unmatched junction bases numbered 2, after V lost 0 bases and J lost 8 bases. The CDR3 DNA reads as TGTGCCAGCAGCTTGGCGGGACAGTATTCACCCCTCCACTTT. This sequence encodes CASSLAGQYSPLHF.

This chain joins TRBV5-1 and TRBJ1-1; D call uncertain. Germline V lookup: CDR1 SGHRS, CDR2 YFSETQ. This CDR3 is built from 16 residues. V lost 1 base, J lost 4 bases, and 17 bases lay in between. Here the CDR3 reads CASSLRSAGGGTEAFF. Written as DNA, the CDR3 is TGCGCCAGCAGCTTGAGGTCAGCGGGCGGTGGCACTGAAGCTTTCTTT.

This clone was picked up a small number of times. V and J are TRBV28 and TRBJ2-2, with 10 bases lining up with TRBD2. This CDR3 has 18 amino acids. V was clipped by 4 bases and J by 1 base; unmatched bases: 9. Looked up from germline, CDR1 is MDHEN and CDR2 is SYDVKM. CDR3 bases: TGTGCCAGCAGTTCCCTTTTTTCTAGCGGGAGGAACACCGGGGAGCTGTTTTTT. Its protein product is CASSSLFSSGRNTGELFF.

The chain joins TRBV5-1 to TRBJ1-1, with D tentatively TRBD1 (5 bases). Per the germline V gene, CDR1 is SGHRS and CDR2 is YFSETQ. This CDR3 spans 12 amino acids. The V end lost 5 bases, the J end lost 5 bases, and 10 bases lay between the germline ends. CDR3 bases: TGCGCCAGCAGTTGGGGGAAGACTGAAGCTTTCTTT. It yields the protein CASSWGKTEAFF.

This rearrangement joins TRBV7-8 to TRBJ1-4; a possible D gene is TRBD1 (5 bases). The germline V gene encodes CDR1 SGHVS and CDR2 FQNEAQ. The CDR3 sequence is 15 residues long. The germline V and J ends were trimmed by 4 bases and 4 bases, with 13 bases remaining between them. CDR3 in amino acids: CASSYARGINEKLFF. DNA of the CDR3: TGTGCCAGCAGCTACGCACGGGGGATTAATGAAAAACTGTTTTTT.

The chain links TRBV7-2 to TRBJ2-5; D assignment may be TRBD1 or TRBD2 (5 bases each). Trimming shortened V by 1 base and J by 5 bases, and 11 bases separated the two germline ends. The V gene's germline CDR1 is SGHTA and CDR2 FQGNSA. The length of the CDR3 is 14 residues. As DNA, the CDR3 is TGTGCCAGCAGCTTAGGGACATGGGAGGAGACCCAGTACTTC. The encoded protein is CASSLGTWEETQYF.

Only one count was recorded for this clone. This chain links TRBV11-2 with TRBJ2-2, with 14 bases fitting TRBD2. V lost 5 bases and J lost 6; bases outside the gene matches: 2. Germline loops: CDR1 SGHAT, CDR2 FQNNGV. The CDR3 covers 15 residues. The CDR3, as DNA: TGTGCCAGCAGCCAGACTAGCGGGGGGGCCGGGGAGCTGTTTTTT. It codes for CASSQTSGGAGELFF.